This is a list of T cell receptor beta chains from one sample in a study of identical twins. TCRdb independently ran MiXCR on the 5' RACE reads; one entry per CDR3 protein. The sample lists 260,000 or so distinct CDR3 sequences, 7.5% occurring once. The sample was also reused in another study, on yellow fever vaccine responses in identical twins.

The material sequenced was CD8+ T cells sorted from blood. The source is a woman younger than 35 in good health. Each CDR3 is given without its conserved first and last residue.

TRBV2	TRBJ2-1	ASSGAPLNEQF
TRBV27	TRBJ1-1	ASSFAGTEAF
TRBV27	TRBJ2-2	ASSERLAGTTNTGELF
TRBV20-1	TRBJ2-3	SATGLAGGTDTQY
TRBV4-2	TRBJ2-1	ASSQGTDPYNEQF
TRBV4-1	TRBJ2-1	ASSLGLDTRKQF
TRBV6-2/TRBV6-3	TRBJ2-1	ASTPLGRGAYNEQF
TRBV5-5	TRBJ2-1	ASSLGNSYNEQF
TRBV5-1	TRBJ1-1	ASSGTGGGPPDEAF
TRBV4-1	TRBJ2-7	ASSQAGRTTSYEQY
TRBV3-1	TRBJ2-1	ASSQVSNEQF
TRBV27	TRBJ2-7	ASSFGRSTYEQY
TRBV24-1	TRBJ2-2	ATSDTIRDTGELF
TRBV2	TRBJ2-7	ASRGTGMAPYEQY
TRBV20-1	TRBJ1-3	SARPTTSGNTIY
TRBV28	TRBJ1-2	ASSRTGSQYGYT
TRBV14	TRBJ2-1	ASSQELLEQF
TRBV6-2/TRBV6-3	TRBJ1-2	ASSYSNGYGYT
TRBV7-6	TRBJ2-1	ASGYSNEQF
TRBV24-1	TRBJ2-7	ATSRAGDNEQY
TRBV11-2	TRBJ2-5	ASSLDVGAPQETQY
TRBV7-7	TRBJ2-7	ASSLGQLDEQY
TRBV29-1	TRBJ1-2	SVRQGEDYGYT
TRBV4-2	TRBJ2-3	ASSQDAPAGAWGTSTDTQY
TRBV3-1	TRBJ2-1	ASSHKGQGGEQF
TRBV12-5	TRBJ2-1	ASGLGGGTYNEQF
TRBV12-5	TRBJ2-1	ASGLAGGPYNEQF
TRBV6-1	TRBJ2-3	ASSEAHDGGVSTDTQY
TRBV7-6	TRBJ2-1	ASSLPHLERKQGEQF
TRBV27	TRBJ2-7	ASSLKSEPSAYEQY
TRBV9	TRBJ1-6	ASSVDSTGSPLH
TRBV2	TRBJ1-1	ASPLRQGDRNTEAF
TRBV7-2	TRBJ1-3	ASSLEPGGNTIY
TRBV7-9	TRBJ2-1	ASSPPQAFPNEQF
TRBV7-8	TRBJ1-1	ASSPQVVGTEAF
TRBV10-2	TRBJ2-2	ASSTGGDGELF
TRBV27	TRBJ2-7	ASSSRDYYEQY
TRBV7-8	TRBJ2-1	ASSLVGGGGSSYNEQF
TRBV28	TRBJ2-7	ASSLADPGSYEQY
TRBV27	TRBJ2-1	ASSSRSSGGGKNEQF
TRBV7-2	TRBJ2-1	ASSTLAFYNEQF
TRBV20-1	TRBJ1-2	SARLSGQANYGYT
TRBV9	TRBJ1-6	ASSVAPEDSSYNSPLH
TRBV20-1	TRBJ2-1	SAQRGEWDEQF
TRBV9	TRBJ2-1	ASSVVSTHEQF
TRBV5-1	TRBJ2-1	ATTGTGNNEQF
TRBV16	TRBJ1-5	ASSQLPGLGMNQPQH
TRBV1	TRBJ2-2	TSSQDSGGAVTGELF
TRBV6-4	TRBJ2-1	ASSEGLAGVNEQF
TRBV12-3/TRBV12-4	TRBJ2-7	ASSITGTSEQY
TRBV5-1	TRBJ2-1	ASSRGAPNEQF
TRBV7-9	TRBJ1-2	ASSTYQGAEDGYT